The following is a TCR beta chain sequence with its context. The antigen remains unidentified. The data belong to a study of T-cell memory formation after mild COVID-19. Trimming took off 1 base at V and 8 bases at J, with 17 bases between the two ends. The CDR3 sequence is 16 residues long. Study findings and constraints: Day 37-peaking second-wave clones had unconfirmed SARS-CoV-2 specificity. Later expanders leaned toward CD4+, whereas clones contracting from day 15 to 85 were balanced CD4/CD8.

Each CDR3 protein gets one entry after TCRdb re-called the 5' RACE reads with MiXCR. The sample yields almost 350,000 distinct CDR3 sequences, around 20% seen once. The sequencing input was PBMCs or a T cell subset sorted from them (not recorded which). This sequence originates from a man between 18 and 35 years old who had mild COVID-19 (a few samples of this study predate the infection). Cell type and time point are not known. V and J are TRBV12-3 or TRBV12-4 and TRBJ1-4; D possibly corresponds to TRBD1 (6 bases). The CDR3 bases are TGTGCCAGCAGTTTAGATGGAAGCCGGGGGCCGGAAAAACTGTTTTTT. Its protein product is CASSLDGSRGPEKLFF.